Sequencing of this TCR beta chain was carried out in a study of shared clonotypes between healthy human individuals (dated by TCRdb to about 2020). As for the study more broadly: The cohort comprised two women and a few men aged 18 to 49 years. For each donor, CD4 naive and CD4 memory were each given three plates, CD8 naive was given two plates, and CD8 memory was given one plate. To estimate repertoire size and how much clonotypes are shared between individuals, the study performed deep sequencing of blood TCR repertoires from roughly five healthy adults. To increase sequencing depth and limit assay-specific biases, different laboratories used diverse techniques to prepare libraries and sequence TCR repertoires. Leukapheresis yielded between about 0.85 and 10 billion PBMCs per donor.

The research as a whole found: Because the study included a small number of donors, the genetic and exposure-history diversity represented was limited. Across a handful of donors, approximately 4.6% of naive CD4, 3% to 4% of naive CD8, about 2.3% of memory CD4, and under 0.45% of memory CD8 clonotypes were shared. Compared with non-shared clonotypes, clonotypes shared by all four sorted-subset donors had higher generation probabilities. Rarefaction of sorted-subset datasets indicated incomplete sequencing despite the large sequencing depth. Pairwise subsampling indicated that sequencing depth was expected to affect the degree of clonotype sharing among donors. Sampling was restricted to blood, and TCR repertoires in tissues likely differ from the TCR repertoires found in blood. Larger estimated clonotype richness was generally found for naive subsets than for memory subsets.

TCR CDR3 regions were amplified from genomic DNA by multiplex PCR using the deep immunoSEQ assay. Extracted genomic DNA from each cell subset was spread evenly across all wells of several immunoSEQ 96-well plates, with each plate serving as a replicate. For sorted subsets, about 200 ng genomic DNA, equal to 30,000 or so T cell genomes, was loaded into each replicate PCR. The purified libraries were quantified using a Qubit 3.0 fluorometer, sized with a Bioanalyzer 2100, and then quantified again using the KAPA Library Quantification kit. Every immunoSEQ 96-well plate was sequenced on a dedicated single-read 150-cycle Illumina NextSeq 550 flow cell. The study's own analysis went as follows. Because only junctional sequences without quality scores were contained in the immunoSEQ output, filtering matching that applied to full-length reads could not be performed. To assign V/J genes and CDR3, sequences were annotated using PyIR, a Python wrapper for IgBLAST v1.9, with IMGT germline references. Reads with weak V/J assignments (E-value above 1e-6), missing CDR3, stop codons, out-of-frame junctions, or ambiguous translated residues were removed. V3J clonotypes were defined as sequences sharing the same inferred V gene, J gene, and CDR3 amino acid sequence. Percentage overlap between repertoires was calculated by dividing the number of shared unique clonotypes by the size of the smaller repertoire. RTK rarefaction, the Chao1 estimator, and Recon v2.1 estimates of unobserved clonotypes were used to assess repertoire richness. For all TCRbeta clonotypes obtained by the gDNA method from a few donors, generation probabilities were computed with OLGA. TCRdb obtained this table from immuneACCESS and retained in-frame rearrangements with V and J assigned. These tables miss some clones; where compared with another copy, unresolved V genes account for less than half of the shortfall, and the remainder is unexplained. V and J calls and clone size are copied from that table; D and trimming were computed from the DNA. The sample table records under 1,100,000 clones; about 80% of these occur just once. The top ten clones comprise 1.4% of the sample.

A note on this clone: Its antigen is currently not known. No base quality values were provided; no much bigger clone lies one nucleotide off.

Donors were healthy HIV-negative adults with no recently reported acute infections or vaccinations. Every donor was a Caucasian adult residing in Nashville, Tennessee, USA. Magnetic negative selection was used to enrich CD4+ T cells, after which naive cells were positively selected on CD45RA and the negative fraction became the memory subset. Blood was obtained by leukapheresis, after which PBMCs were separated by Ficoll-Histopaque density gradient centrifugation and cryopreserved in liquid nitrogen vapor phase. Purity and quantity of every magnetically sorted T cell population were checked by analytical flow cytometry. Genomic DNA was isolated from every sorted fraction and measured by UV absorbance on a Nanodrop 2000c. The material sequenced was memory CD4+ T cells sorted from blood. In the paper's terms, the cell subset or site label means: CD45RA-negative fraction. This clonotype was sampled from a young man in good health.

The bases are TGTGCCAGCAGCTTGGAAAGGGATTCTCGCTCACCCCTCCACTTT. Its product reads: CASSLERDSRSPLHF. This chain joins TRBV5-4 to TRBJ1-6; the D segment cannot be called with confidence. V loses 0 bases, J loses 10 bases, and the germline ends lie 14 bases apart. Its CDR3 holds 15 amino acids, cysteine through phenylalanine. Only the CDR3 region is kept as DNA, spanning 45 bases read in frame from base 1. The germline V gene (reference sequence) yields SGHNT for CDR1 and YYREEE for CDR2.